This T cell receptor beta chain was captured by sequencing in a study of CD8 T cells in ankylosing spondylitis. Study results and limitations: Previously reported in reactive arthritis synovial fluid and blood were some of the motif variants. Disease-linked clones were found to be CD8+ and relatively rare in peripheral blood. Blood of patients with ankylosing spondylitis appeared to be characterized by a TCR beta motif of fewer than 10 highly homologous variants.

Quantitative 5'-RACE with molecular barcodes produced the TCR beta libraries. TCRdb ran MiXCR on the 5' RACE reads and lists one entry per CDR3 protein. The sample contains about 360,000 distinct CDR3 sequences, roughly 20% of which appear only once. Losses at the gene ends were 4 bases for V and 9 bases for J; bases not matched to a gene: 14. This CDR3 has 15 amino acids. Germline lookup yields CDR1 SEHNR and CDR2 FQNEAQ (reference sequence). On this clonotype: Its antigen is still unknown.

This chain uses TRBV7-9 with TRBJ2-7, with 8 bases fitting TRBD1. The sequenced sample was blood, either unsorted or a sorted T cell fraction (not recorded which). The clonotype originates from a male donor with ankylosing spondylitis or in good health (not recorded which). The CDR3 DNA sequence: TGTGCCAGCAGCTCCCCCGCTGGACAGGGTGACGGGCAGTACTTC. Its translation is CASSSPAGQGDGQYF.